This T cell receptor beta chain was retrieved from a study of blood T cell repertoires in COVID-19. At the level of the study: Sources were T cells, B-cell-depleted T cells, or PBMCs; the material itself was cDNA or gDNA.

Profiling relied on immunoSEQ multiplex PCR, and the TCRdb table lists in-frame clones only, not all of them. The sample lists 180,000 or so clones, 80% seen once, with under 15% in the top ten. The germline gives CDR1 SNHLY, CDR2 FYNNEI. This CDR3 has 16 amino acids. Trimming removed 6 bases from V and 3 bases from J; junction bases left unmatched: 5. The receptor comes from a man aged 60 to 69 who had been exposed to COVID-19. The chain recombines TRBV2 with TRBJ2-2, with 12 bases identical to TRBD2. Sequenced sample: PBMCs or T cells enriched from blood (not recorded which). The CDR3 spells CASRRTSGTYTGELFF. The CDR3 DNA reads TGTGCCAGCAGAAGGACTAGCGGGACATACACCGGGGAGCTGTTTTTT.